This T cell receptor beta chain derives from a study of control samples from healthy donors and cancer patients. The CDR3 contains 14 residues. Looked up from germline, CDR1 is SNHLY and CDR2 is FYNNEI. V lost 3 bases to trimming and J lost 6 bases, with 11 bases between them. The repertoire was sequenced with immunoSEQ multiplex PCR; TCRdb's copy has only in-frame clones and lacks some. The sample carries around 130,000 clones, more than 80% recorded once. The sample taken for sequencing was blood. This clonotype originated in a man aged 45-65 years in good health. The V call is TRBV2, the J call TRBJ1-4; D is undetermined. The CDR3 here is CASSDPIGDEKLFF. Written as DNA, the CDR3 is TGTGCCAGCAGTGACCCCATAGGCGATGAAAAACTGTTTTTT. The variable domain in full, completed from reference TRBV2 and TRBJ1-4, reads EPEVTQTPSHQVTQMGQEVILRCVPISNHLYFYWYRQILGQKVEFLVSFYNNEISEKSEIFDDQFSVERPDGSNFTLKIRSTKLEDSAMYFCASSDPIGDEKLFFGSGTQLSVL.